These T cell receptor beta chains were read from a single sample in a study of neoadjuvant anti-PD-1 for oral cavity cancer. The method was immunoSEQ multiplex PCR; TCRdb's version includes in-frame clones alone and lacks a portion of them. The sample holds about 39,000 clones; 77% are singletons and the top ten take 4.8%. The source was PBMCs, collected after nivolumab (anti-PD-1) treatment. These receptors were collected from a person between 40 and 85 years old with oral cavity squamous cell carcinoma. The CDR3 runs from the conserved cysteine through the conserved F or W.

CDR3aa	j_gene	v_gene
CASSMDGSGRGGEQFF	TRBJ2-1	TRBV19
CSVEGGSSDTQYF	TRBJ2-3	TRBV29-1
CASSSDLSGTAYGYTF	TRBJ1-2	TRBV11-2
CASSLSGSWGEAFF	TRBJ1-1	TRBV27
CASRLSGIGSYEQYF	.	TRBV6-5
CASSPRQGANTEAFF	TRBJ1-1	TRBV7-3
CASSQDPQGAQNEQFF	TRBJ2-1	TRBV4-1
CASSPTGQAGGYTF	TRBJ1-2	TRBV7-8
CASWDRGSNEQFF	TRBJ2-1	TRBV6-1
CASSFDGSSGNTIYF	TRBJ1-3	TRBV5-1
CASSLARVGRGTDTQYF	TRBJ2-3	TRBV5-1
CASSSPTDTQYF	TRBJ2-3	TRBV5-6
CASSLRGFGANVLTF	TRBJ2-6	TRBV11-2
CASSIKIGTEAFF	TRBJ1-1	TRBV19
CASSNPGGNTGELFF	TRBJ2-2	TRBV19
CASSRGRMYEQYF	TRBJ2-7	TRBV5-1
CASGLLRMMNEKLFF	TRBJ1-4	TRBV6-4
CASSLQRGPLYEQYF	TRBJ2-7	TRBV4-1
CSAPPGHEAFF	TRBJ1-1	TRBV20-1
CASSSELETQYF	TRBJ2-3	TRBV5-5
CASTLGNRGTTEAFF	TRBJ1-1	TRBV7-8
CSVPQRGTTGYGYTF	TRBJ1-2	TRBV29-1
CASSLGLLQETQYF	TRBJ2-5	TRBV11-1
CASSSQQGFPDTQYF	TRBJ2-3	TRBV5-1
CASSGSWVSRTEAFF	TRBJ1-1	TRBV19
CASSQDHRTRATDTQYF	TRBJ2-3	TRBV4-2
CASTRGSADTQYF	TRBJ2-3	TRBV10-1
CASMVGAVNIQYF	TRBJ2-4	TRBV7-2
CASSAVGGRANSPLHF	TRBJ1-6	TRBV5-5
CASSGTTGRGSPLHF	TRBJ1-6	TRBV13
CASRTVNYGYTF	TRBJ1-2	TRBV6-1
CARTEAPTGELFF	TRBJ2-2	TRBV2